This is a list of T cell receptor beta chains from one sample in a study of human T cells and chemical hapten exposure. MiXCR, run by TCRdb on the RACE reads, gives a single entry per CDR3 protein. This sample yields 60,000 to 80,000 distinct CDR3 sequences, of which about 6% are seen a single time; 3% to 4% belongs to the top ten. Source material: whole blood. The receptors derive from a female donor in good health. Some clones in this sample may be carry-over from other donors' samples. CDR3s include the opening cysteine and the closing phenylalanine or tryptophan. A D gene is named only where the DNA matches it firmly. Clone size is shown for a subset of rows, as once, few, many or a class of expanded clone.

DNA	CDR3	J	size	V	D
TGTGCCAGCAGTTTCCAGGCCATGAACACTGAAGCTTTCTTT	CASSFQAMNTEAFF	TRBJ1-1	-	TRBV12-3/TRBV12-4	-
TGCAGCGTTGGACTAGCAGTAACTTATTACAATGAGCAGTTCTTC	CSVGLAVTYYNEQFF	TRBJ2-1	many	TRBV29-1	TRBD2
TGTGCCAGCTCGCGGGGGAATCAGCCCCAGCATTTT	CASSRGNQPQHF	TRBJ1-5	many	TRBV12-3/TRBV12-4	-
TGTGCCAGCAGTTACTCCCGGGCCCCGAATGAAAAACTGTTTTTT	CASSYSRAPNEKLFF	TRBJ1-4	many	TRBV6-5	-
TGCAGTGCTAGTACGGGGATCCCTGGAAACACCATATATTTT	CSASTGIPGNTIYF	TRBJ1-3	many	TRBV20-1	-
TGTGCCGCCCGAGGGGGAAATACAGATACGCAGTATTTT	CAARGGNTDTQYF	TRBJ2-3	many	TRBV10-3	-
TGTGCCAGCAGCCAAATGGGGGCAGGTCAGCCCCAGCATTTT	CASSQMGAGQPQHF	TRBJ1-5	-	TRBV3-1	-
TGCGCCAGCAGCCACGGGGACAGGATAACTAGCACAGATACGCAGTATTTT	CASSHGDRITSTDTQYF	TRBJ2-3	many	TRBV5-1	TRBD1
TGTGCCAGCAGTTTAGCCAGCGGGAGGGCTGTGACCCAGTACTTC	CASSLASGRAVTQYF	TRBJ2-5	many	TRBV28	TRBD2
TGTGCCAGCAGTGAGTCGGGGATCCGGGCTAATAGCAATCAGCCCCAGCATTTT	CASSESGIRANSNQPQHF	TRBJ1-5	-	TRBV2	-
TGTGCCAGCAGTTCCGGGACTAGAGGGAGGAGCGAGCAGTACTTC	CASSSGTRGRSEQYF	TRBJ2-7	many	TRBV28	TRBD2
TGTGCCAGCAGCCTTTTAGGGGCTGGGTATGGCTACACCTTC	CASSLLGAGYGYTF	TRBJ1-2	-	TRBV9	-